Shown below are 14 T cell receptor beta chains from a single sample sequenced in a study of blood T cell repertoires in COVID-19. Some clones are missing from TCRdb's copy, which holds only in-frame ones; the method was immunoSEQ multiplex PCR. The table includes some 66,000 clones, about 90% detected once. The sequenced sample was peripheral blood. These receptors all come from a human donor with active COVID-19. The donor label of this sample is uncertain.

This chain connects TRBV3-1 (or the pseudogene TRBV3-2) to TRBJ1-5, with TRBD1 matching 8 bases. The ends lost 0 bases at V and 5 bases at J; junction bases unmatched: 12. Germline CDR1 and CDR2: LGHDT and YNNKEL (reference sequence). This CDR3 contains 18 residues. The CDR3 protein is CASSQEVPTGEGDQPQHF. CDR3 DNA: TGTGCCAGCAGCCAAGAAGTCCCGACAGGGGAAGGCGATCAGCCCCAGCATTTT.

The chain carries TRBV7-7 and TRBJ2-2, with a weak D call TRBD2 (5 bases). V shed 5 bases and J shed 6 bases, with 10 bases lying between them. Germline V CDR1 and CDR2: SSHAT, FNYEAQ (reference sequence). The CDR3 is made up of 13 amino acids. The CDR3 DNA is TGTGCCAGCAGCCCCCTCGGGGCCGGGGAGCTGTTTTTT. This encodes CASSPLGAGELFF. The full variable domain, in which reference TRBV7-7 and TRBJ2-2 provide the parts outside the CDR3, is GAGVSQSPRYKVTKRGQDVTLRCDPISSHATLYWYQQALGQGPEFLTYFNYEAQPDKSGLPSDRFSAERPEGSISTLTIQRTEQRDSAMYRCASSPLGAGELFFGEGSRLTVL.

The chain has TRBV3-1 (or the pseudogene TRBV3-2) and TRBJ1-4; TRBD1 agrees at 9 bases. CDR3 length: 15 residues. J gave up 6 bases and V 6 bases, and 8 bases lay outside the gene matches. Germline lookup yields CDR1 LGHDT and CDR2 YNNKEL (reference sequence). CDR3 sequence: CASRPYRGRDEKLFF. The CDR3 DNA is TGTGCCAGCAGACCTTACAGGGGGCGTGATGAAAAACTGTTTTTT.

The chain combines TRBV19 with TRBJ2-2, with 9 bases lining up with TRBD2. Germline loops: CDR1 LNHDA, CDR2 SQIVND (reference sequence). Trimming at V came to 10 bases and at J to 6 bases, leaving 9 bases not matched to a gene. The CDR3 contains 14 residues. The CDR3, as DNA: TGTGCCACTTCTCGCGGGAGGGCCCCCGGGGAGCTGTTTTTT. It is translated as CATSRGRAPGELFF.

The CDR3 loop reads CASSKREALGWRSSYEQYF. CDR3 nucleotides: TGTGCCAGCAGCAAACGGGAGGCGTTAGGATGGAGAAGCTCCTACGAGCAGTACTTC. J is TRBJ2-7 and V is TRBV28; 7 nucleotides line up with TRBD2. Germline V CDR1 and CDR2: MDHEN, SYDVKM. J lost 0 bases, V lost 6 bases, and 20 bases had no gene match. The CDR3 is 19 residues long. The entire variable domain, with the rest obtained from reference TRBV28 and TRBJ2-7, is as follows: DVKVTQSSRYLVKRTGEKVFLECVQDMDHENMFWYRQDPGLGLRLIYFSYDVKMKEKGDIPEGYSVSREKKERFSLILESASTNQTSMYLCASSKREALGWRSSYEQYFGPGTRLTVT.

J is TRBJ2-2 and V is TRBV6-2 or TRBV6-3; D call uncertain. V lost 4 bases and J 7 bases, leaving 4 bases between the germline ends. CDR1 and CDR2 (germline): MNHEY, SVGEGT. This CDR3 is built from 11 residues. The chain's CDR3 is CASSSGGELFF. The CDR3 DNA reads TGTGCCAGCAGTTCGGGCGGGGAGCTGTTTTTT.

Concerning this clone itself: Other DNA variants within this sample encode the same CDR3. The rearrangement uses TRBV6-4 and TRBJ2-1, with 8 bases matching TRBD2. Germline V CDR1 and CDR2: MRHNA, SNTAGT. This CDR3 region has 14 residues. Trimming at V came to 6 bases and at J to 3 bases, leaving 4 bases not matched to a gene. Here the CDR3 DNA reads TGTGCCAGCAGGCCCACTAGCGGCTACAATGAGCAGTTCTTC. Its protein is CASRPTSGYNEQFF.

A single count supports this clone. This sequence joins TRBV7-2 and TRBJ2-7; 9 bases line up with TRBD1. Germline trimming cut 5 bases from V and 2 bases from J; bases unmatched to any gene: 4. The germline gives CDR1 SGHTA, CDR2 FQGNSA. This CDR3 is built from 14 residues. The CDR3 is CASSMGQGPYEQYF. The CDR3 nucleotides are TGTGCCAGCAGCATGGGACAGGGCCCCTACGAGCAGTACTTC.

The chain is built from TRBV9 and TRBJ2-7; TRBD1 matches at 7 bases. J gave up 3 bases and V 0 bases, and 3 bases lay outside the gene matches. The length of the CDR3 is 14 residues. Germline assignment: CDR1 SGDLS and CDR2 YYNGEE. CDR3 bases: TGTGCCAGCAGCGTAGGACAGGGAATCTACGAGCAGTACTTC. Translated: CASSVGQGIYEQYF. Full variable domain (remainder filled in from reference TRBV9 and TRBJ2-7): DSGVTQTPKHLITATGQRVTLRCSPRSGDLSVYWYQQSLDQGLQFLIQYYNGEERAKGNILERFSAQQFPDLHSELNLSSLELGDSALYFCASSVGQGIYEQYFGPGTRLTVT.

The V and J genes are TRBV27 and TRBJ2-3, with D uncertain. The CDR3 has 15 amino acids. Per the germline V gene, CDR1 is MNHEY and CDR2 is SMNVEV (reference sequence). The V end was cut by 1 base, the J end by 1 base, with 9 bases between. The CDR3: CASSLFLQGTDTQYF. CDR3 nucleotide sequence: TGTGCCAGCAGTTTATTCCTCCAGGGCACAGATACGCAGTATTTT.

V usage is TRBV19 and J usage is TRBJ2-1, with 8 bases that match TRBD2. Germline V gene sequence: CDR1 LNHDA, CDR2 SQIVND (reference sequence). CDR3 length equals 15 residues. With V trimmed by 3 bases and J by 7 bases, 8 bases remained unmatched. CDR3 coding DNA: TGTGCCAGTAGTATTTCGTCCAGCGGGAGAAATGAGCAGTTCTTC. The encoded protein is CASSISSSGRNEQFF.

The chain is built from TRBV5-1 and TRBJ2-2; TRBD1 is a possible D gene (6 bases). Per germline, CDR1 SGHRS and CDR2 YFSETQ. V shed 3 bases and J shed 4 bases, with 13 bases lying between them. This CDR3 has 15 amino acids. The chain's CDR3 is CASSSSTGSTGELFF. The CDR3 DNA reads as TGCGCCAGCAGCTCGTCGACAGGCTCCACCGGGGAGCTGTTTTTT.

This clone is labeled medium-sized. This chain links TRBV29-1 with TRBJ2-7; TRBD1 might be the D (6 bases). Trimming left V 2 bases short and J 5 bases short, with 13 bases between. Per the germline V gene, CDR1 is SQVTM and CDR2 is ANQGSEA. This CDR3 is 13 amino acids long. CDR3 sequence: CSVETGSGDEQYF. The CDR3 coding sequence is TGCAGCGTTGAAACAGGGAGTGGGGACGAGCAGTACTTC.

V usage is TRBV13 and J usage is TRBJ2-1; no reliable D call. This CDR3 contains 14 residues. Germline-derived CDR1 and CDR2 are PRHDT and FYEKMQ (reference sequence). The germline V and J ends were trimmed by 5 bases and 1 base, with 9 bases remaining between them. This CDR3 is CASSPPLSYNEQFF. In DNA form, the CDR3 reads TGTGCCAGCAGCCCCCCCTTATCCTACAATGAGCAGTTCTTC. Filled out from reference TRBV13 and TRBJ2-1, the complete variable domain reads AAGVIQSPRHLIKEKRETATLKCYPIPRHDTVYWYQQGPGQDPQFLISFYEKMQSDKGSIPDRFSAQQFSDYHSELNMSSLELGDSALYFCASSPPLSYNEQFFGPGTRLTVL.